Described below is a single T cell receptor (beta chain) sequence and its context. The target antigen is unknown. The data were obtained in a study of cytomegalovirus exposure and HLA in healthy donors. The PCR was carried out with 60 Vbeta primers and 13 Jbeta primers. Method: immunoSEQ multiplex PCR; TCRdb's copy keeps in-frame clones and lacks some. The sample shows over 140,000 clones, more than 70% of them seen only once. Study-level results: A later analysis found most CMV-associated TCR beta chains apparently HLA-restricted.

Germline CDR1 and CDR2: SQVTM and ANQGSEA. The CDR3 consists of 12 residues. V was clipped by 8 bases and J by 6 bases, with 17 bases between them. This chain links TRBV29-1 with TRBJ2-7; D may be TRBD1 (6 bases). The sample comprised PBMCs. This clonotype originated in a man aged 45-65 years in good health and CMV-seronegative. The CDR3 DNA is TGCAGCATAGTACAGGGACGGAGCGAGCAGTACTTC. The encoded protein is CSIVQGRSEQYF.